The following is a T cell receptor beta chain sequence with its context. This specimen comes from a study of blood T cell repertoires in COVID-19. Study-level background: Both acute and convalescent COVID-19 samples were obtained from the United States, Italy and Spain.

Recruitment covered over 20 US areas and drew participants whose ages spanned roughly 18 to 89 years. Recovery meant two consecutive negative NP/OP PCR tests, professional clearance, or resolved symptoms. In the source study's methods: Reference gene primer amplification in the assay estimated nucleated cell counts. Sequenced by immunoSEQ multiplex PCR; TCRdb stores in-frame clones only, minus some. That table gives V, J and clone size, and the DNA gave D and trimming. Of around 300,000 clones in the sample, about 89% are singletons; the top ten hold roughly 2.6%. Trimming left V 1 base short and J 0 bases short, with 12 bases between. The CDR3 spans 16 residues. From germline, CDR1 is SEHNR and CDR2 FQNEAQ (reference sequence).

The J gene is TRBJ1-2, the V gene TRBV7-9; D might be TRBD1 (5 bases). The TCR comes from a woman aged 18-30 years who had recovered from COVID-19. The sequencing sample was made of PBMCs or T cells enriched from blood (not recorded which). CDR3 bases: TGTGCCAGCAGCTTAGGAGTTCAGGGAACTAACTATGGCTACACCTTC. Residues: CASSLGVQGTNYGYTF.